This is a list of T cell receptor beta chains from one sample in a study of cytomegalovirus exposure and HLA in healthy donors. Using immunoSEQ multiplex PCR, the repertoire was profiled, and TCRdb retains in-frame clones only, with some absent. Found here are about 260,000 clones, around four fifths of them singletons; the top ten hold approximately 2%. Source material: PBMCs. The receptors originated from a woman between 40 and 50 years old in good health and CMV-seropositive. The CDR3 runs from the conserved cysteine through the conserved F or W. The D gene is left open where the match is weak. Clone size is given for some rows only: seen once, a few or many times, or a class if the clone is expanded.

V gene,J gene,clone size,D gene,CDR3 protein,CDR3 DNA
TRBV4-1,TRBJ2-5,NA,NA,CASSQGTAQETQYF,TGCGCCAGCAGCCAAGGGACAGCACAAGAGACCCAGTACTTC
TRBV5-1,TRBJ2-1,NA,TRBD1,CASRERDRPFLSSYNEQFF,TGCGCCAGCAGGGAGAGGGACAGGCCTTTTTTAAGCTCCTACAATGAGCAGTTCTTC
TRBV7-9,TRBJ2-2,NA,TRBD2,CASSLRGREGHWELFF,TGTGCCAGCAGCTTGAGAGGTCGGGAGGGCCACTGGGAGCTGTTTTTT
TRBV19,TRBJ1-5,NA,TRBD1,CASSNRDRIQPQHF,TGTGCCAGTAGTAACCGGGACAGGATTCAGCCCCAGCATTTT
TRBV15,TRBJ1-5,once,TRBD1,CATSRGQNSNQPQHF,TGTGCCACCAGCAGGGGACAGAATAGCAATCAGCCCCAGCATTTT
TRBV5-8,TRBJ2-7,NA,TRBD2,CASSPGLAGGNF,TGTGCCAGCAGCCCGGGACTAGCGGGAGGGAACTTC
TRBV27,TRBJ2-7,NA,NA,CASSWRDGAYEQYF,TGTGCCAGCAGTTGGCGGGACGGTGCCTACGAGCAGTACTTC
TRBV30,TRBJ2-3,NA,NA,CALTPGLGSTDTQYF,TGTGCCCTTACACCGGGACTCGGCTCTACCGATACGCAGTATTTT
TRBV18,TRBJ2-7,once,TRBD1,CASSPPTGGTYEQYF,TGTGCCAGCTCACCACCGACAGGGGGCACCTACGAGCAGTACTTC
TRBV4-3,TRBJ2-7,NA,TRBD2,CASSQDLASGSYEQYF,TGCGCCAGCAGCCAAGATTTGGCTAGCGGGAGTTACGAGCAGTACTTC
TRBV7-9,TRBJ2-7,NA,NA,CASSRPGSGYEQYF,TGTGCCAGCAGTAGACCGGGTTCCGGCTACGAGCAGTACTTC
TRBV29-1,TRBJ2-7,NA,NA,CSVEVASSSYEQYF,TGCAGCGTTGAAGTTGCGTCTAGCTCCTACGAGCAGTACTTC
TRBV27,TRBJ2-1,NA,TRBD2,CASSPGTSGSRNEQFF,TGTGCCAGCAGTCCCGGGACTAGCGGGTCCCGCAATGAGCAGTTCTTC
TRBV7-9,TRBJ2-1,NA,TRBD1,CASSLQGVDEQFF,TGTGCCAGCAGCTTACAGGGGGTCGATGAGCAGTTCTTC
TRBV9,TRBJ2-1,NA,NA,CASSLDRHSYNEQFF,TGTGCCAGCAGCCTGGACAGACATTCCTACAATGAGCAGTTCTTC
TRBV28,TRBJ2-1,NA,NA,CASSLSLGQPGEQFF,TGTGCCAGCAGTTTATCACTTGGACAACCTGGTGAGCAGTTCTTC
TRBV5-6,TRBJ2-7,NA,NA,CASSLLESSYEQYF,TGTGCCAGCAGCTTGTTGGAGAGCTCCTACGAGCAGTACTTC
TRBV5-1,TRBJ2-7,NA,NA,CASTENEYEQYF,TGCGCCAGCACGGAGAACGAGTACGAGCAGTACTTC
TRBV18,TRBJ1-4,NA,TRBD1,CASSPPQGVGEKLFF,TGTGCCAGCTCACCACCGCAGGGGGTTGGTGAAAAACTGTTTTTT
TRBV6-1,TRBJ2-1,once,TRBD2,CASSEEGLAGVYEQFF,TGTGCCAGCAGTGAAGAGGGGCTAGCGGGAGTGTATGAGCAGTTCTTC
TRBV30,TRBJ2-1,NA,NA,CAWSLAGTYNEQFF,TGTGCCTGGAGTCTGGCGGGAACCTACAATGAGCAGTTCTTC
TRBV18,TRBJ1-4,few,NA,CASSPDRASNEKLFF,TGTGCCAGCTCCCCCGACAGAGCATCTAATGAAAAACTGTTTTTT
TRBV5-1,TRBJ2-6,NA,NA,CASSLATVATGANGLTF,TGCGCCAGCAGCTTGGCCACGGTTGCAACTGGGGCCAACGGCCTGACTTTC
TRBV4-2,TRBJ2-2,NA,TRBD2,CASSQERLAGSPRTGELFF,TGTGCCAGCAGCCAAGAACGACTAGCGGGAAGTCCGCGCACCGGGGAGCTGTTTTTT
TRBV30,TRBJ2-7,NA,NA,CAWSRAGEQYF,TGTGCCTGGAGCCGGGCGGGCGAGCAGTACTTC
TRBV5-6,TRBJ2-3,NA,NA,CASSWRTDTQYF,TGTGCCAGCAGCTGGAGGACAGATACGCAGTATTTT
TRBV7-9,TRBJ1-4,NA,NA,CASSQAGLSNENLFF,TGTGCCAGCAGCCAGGCGGGGTTGAGTAATGAAAACCTGTTTTTT
TRBV29-1,TRBJ1-3,NA,TRBD1,CSAIPTGSGNTIYF,TGCAGCGCTATCCCGACAGGGAGCGGAAACACCATATATTTT
TRBV4-2,TRBJ2-6,NA,NA,CASSQESAGPGANVLTF,TGTGCCAGCAGCCAAGAATCTGCAGGGCCTGGGGCCAACGTCCTGACTTTC
TRBV19,TRBJ2-7,NA,TRBD2,CASSIASHSGSTYEQYF,TGTGCCAGTAGTATCGCCTCCCATAGCGGGTCAACCTACGAGCAGTACTTC
TRBV4-2,TRBJ2-3,NA,TRBD2,CASSQGWSGTSGSATDTQYF,TGTGCCAGCAGCCAAGGGTGGTCCGGGACTAGCGGGAGTGCCACAGATACGCAGTATTTT
TRBV19,TRBJ2-4,NA,TRBD1,CASSIVQGENIQYF,TGTGCCAGTAGTATAGTTCAGGGGGAAAACATTCAGTACTTC
TRBV19,TRBJ1-1,NA,NA,CATKAQASGATEAFF,TGTGCCACCAAAGCCCAAGCGTCAGGGGCCACTGAAGCTTTCTTT
TRBV19,TRBJ2-2,NA,TRBD2,CASSTKRLAAEFGELFF,TGTGCCAGTAGCACAAAAAGACTAGCGGCTGAATTCGGGGAGCTGTTTTTT
TRBV2,TRBJ1-3,NA,NA,CASSEGTNGDTIYF,TGTGCCAGCAGTGAGGGTACAAACGGGGACACCATATATTTT
TRBV6-1,TRBJ2-2,NA,NA,CASSDGDSNTGELFF,TGTGCCAGCAGTGATGGGGACTCGAACACCGGGGAGCTGTTTTTT
TRBV19,TRBJ2-7,once,NA,CASSMHGIYEQYF,TGTGCCAGTAGTATGCACGGGATCTACGAGCAGTACTTC
TRBV4-1,TRBJ2-2,NA,NA,CASSQDSHTGELFF,TGCGCCAGCAGCCAAGATTCCCATACCGGGGAGCTGTTTTTT
TRBV7-6,TRBJ2-1,NA,NA,CASSLAVNRAGDNEQFF,TGTGCCAGCAGCTTAGCCGTCAACAGGGCCGGGGATAATGAGCAGTTCTTC
TRBV27,TRBJ2-5,NA,NA,CASSRDWGSQETQYF,TGTGCCAGCAGTAGGGACTGGGGATCCCAAGAGACCCAGTACTTC
TRBV7-2,TRBJ2-1,NA,TRBD2,CASSLAGLAANEQFF,TGTGCCAGCAGCTTAGCTGGACTAGCGGCCAATGAGCAGTTCTTC
TRBV5-8,TRBJ2-7,few,TRBD2,CASSLLRTSGRARNEQYF,TGTGCCAGCAGCCTTTTGCGGACTAGCGGGAGGGCACGGAACGAGCAGTACTTC
TRBV5-6,TRBJ2-1,NA,NA,CASSRGVAYNEQFF,TGTGCCAGCAGTCGAGGAGTGGCCTACAATGAGCAGTTCTTC
TRBV27,TRBJ2-2,once,NA,CASSIHSTGELFF,TGTGCCAGCAGTATACACAGCACCGGGGAGCTGTTTTTT
TRBV30,TRBJ1-5,NA,NA,CAWSFRQGLQPQHF,TGTGCCTGGAGTTTTCGGCAGGGACTTCAGCCCCAGCATTTT
TRBV27,TRBJ1-1,NA,NA,CASSPTVNTEAFF,TGTGCCAGCAGCCCGACTGTGAACACTGAAGCTTTCTTT
TRBV5-6,TRBJ1-1,NA,TRBD1,CASSWRATGRNTEAFF,TGTGCCAGCAGCTGGAGGGCGACAGGGAGGAACACTGAAGCTTTCTTT
TRBV6-6,TRBJ2-1,NA,TRBD2,CASSYPLAGGINEQFF,TGTGCCAGCAGTTACCCTCTAGCGGGAGGGATTAATGAGCAGTTCTTC
TRBV30,TRBJ1-2,once,NA,CAWSAERYGYGYTF,TGTGCCTGGAGTGCGGAGCGGTATGGATATGGCTACACCTTC
TRBV9,TRBJ1-2,NA,TRBD1,CASSPDRGYGYTF,TGTGCCAGCAGCCCGGACAGGGGCTATGGCTACACCTTC
TRBV19,TRBJ1-1,NA,NA,CASSIDLRVSEAFF,TGTGCCAGTAGTATAGATCTTCGGGTGTCTGAAGCTTTCTTT
TRBV27,TRBJ1-1,NA,NA,CASRDEQDTEAFF,TGTGCCAGCAGGGATGAACAGGACACTGAAGCTTTCTTT
TRBV5-1,TRBJ1-2,NA,TRBD1,CASSSDREGYTF,TGCGCCAGCAGCTCTGACAGGGAAGGCTACACCTTC
TRBV7-3,TRBJ1-2,few,NA,CASSLNGGANNYGYTF,TGTGCCAGCAGCTTAAATGGGGGCGCCAATAACTATGGCTACACCTTC
TRBV7-8,TRBJ2-3,few,TRBD1,CASTARGTGGVSSTDTQYF,TGTGCCAGCACCGCGCGAGGGACAGGGGGCGTCTCGAGCACAGATACGCAGTATTTT